This TCR beta chain was profiled in a study of control samples from healthy donors and cancer patients. The germline V gene encodes CDR1 SEHNR and CDR2 FQNEAQ (reference sequence). V lost 3 bases and J lost 0, with 8 bases in between. The CDR3 contains 15 residues. TCRdb's table, derived via immunoSEQ multiplex PCR, lists solely in-frame clones and lacks some. Among around 150,000 clones listed, around nine tenths were seen once. Input material: blood. The receptor's source is a man younger than 40 in good health. The chain couples TRBV7-9 to TRBJ2-2, with D possibly matching TRBD2 (5 bases). As DNA, the CDR3 is TGTGCCAGCAGCTTTCGACTAACGAACACCGGGGAGCTGTTTTTT. Translating it yields CASSFRLTNTGELFF.